This note documents a single TCR beta chain sequence. The V segment lost 6 bases and the J segment 2 bases; nucleotides outside the gene matches: 2. Germline loops: CDR1 MNHEY, CDR2 SVGAGI. The CDR3 extends over 14 amino acids. The study reverse transcribed the entire isolated RNA, so it sequenced expressed TCRB transcripts. Method: immunoSEQ multiplex PCR; TCRdb's copy keeps in-frame clones and lacks some. The repertoire consists of 200,000 to 250,000 clones, with 9.6% occurring once and the leading ten covering about 0.03%. The data were obtained in a study of beta chain features in type 1 diabetes.

The sequenced sample was naive CD4+ T cells from blood. The sequence was obtained from a woman aged 18-35 years in good health. This chain uses TRBV6-5 with TRBJ1-2, with TRBD1 matching over 11 bases. CDR3 in DNA: TGTGCCAGCAGATGGACAGGGGGCAACTATGGCTACACCTTC. As protein: CASRWTGGNYGYTF.